Listed below are T cell receptor beta chains from one sample, sequenced in a study of T cells in narcolepsy. Profiling relied on immunoSEQ multiplex PCR, and the TCRdb table lists in-frame clones only, not all of them. The profile shows about 24,000 clones, around 85% of them singletons. The sample consisted of CD45RA- memory CD4+ T cells from PBMCs. The receptors stem from a human donor with narcolepsy. CDR3s include the opening cysteine and the closing phenylalanine or tryptophan. The D gene is left open where the match is weak. Clone size is given for some rows only: seen once, a few or many times, or a class if the clone is expanded.

abundance | j_gene | d_gene | v_gene | CDR3aa | CDR3nt
. | TRBJ1-4 | . | TRBV5-1 | CASSRSSNNEKLFF | TGCGCCAGCAGCCGGTCTTCAAACAATGAAAAACTGTTTTTT
. | TRBJ1-1 | . | TRBV27 | CASSFQDTGRAEAFF | TGTGCCAGCAGTTTCCAGGACACCGGCCGGGCTGAAGCTTTCTTT
. | TRBJ1-5 | . | TRBV6-1 | CASSEAGRGFNQPQHF | TGTGCCAGCAGTGAAGCAGGACGGGGGTTTAATCAGCCCCAGCATTTT
. | TRBJ2-4 | TRBD1 | TRBV6-5 | CASSYTRQGAVNIQYF | TGTGCCAGCAGTTACACTCGACAGGGGGCGGTGAACATTCAGTACTTC
. | TRBJ1-2 | . | TRBV1 | CTSSQEQRGLHRGYTF | TGCACCAGCAGCCAAGAACAAAGGGGCCTCCATCGAGGCTACACCTTC
. | TRBJ2-3 | TRBD2 | TRBV7-2 | CASSLELAGGPGGDTQYF | TGTGCCAGCAGCTTAGAACTAGCGGGAGGGCCGGGGGGAGATACGCAGTATTTT
. | TRBJ1-2 | . | TRBV5-1 | CASSSDGTSYGYTF | TGCGCCAGCAGCTCGGACGGGACTAGCTATGGCTACACCTTC
once | TRBJ2-1 | TRBD2 | TRBV2 | CASYLTGLANNEQFF | TGTGCCAGCTACCTAACGGGACTAGCGAACAATGAGCAGTTCTTC
. | TRBJ1-5 | . | TRBV7-9 | CASSFQGEDQPQHF | TGTGCCAGCAGCTTTCAGGGTGAGGATCAGCCCCAGCATTTT
. | TRBJ2-3 | TRBD2 | TRBV6-1 | CASSQPSGRADTQYF | TGTGCCAGCAGTCAACCTAGCGGGAGGGCAGATACGCAGTATTTT
. | TRBJ2-7 | TRBD1 | TRBV19 | CASRVSGTARSYEQYF | TGTGCCAGTAGGGTCTCCGGGACAGCCCGTTCCTACGAGCAGTACTTC
. | TRBJ1-4 | TRBD1 | TRBV5-4 | CASSPGQGTLGEKLFF | TGTGCCAGCAGCCCGGGACAGGGAACACTTGGTGAAAAACTGTTTTTT
. | TRBJ2-5 | . | TRBV14 | CASSQGRGLGQETQYF | TGTGCCAGCAGCCAAGGAAGGGGTCTGGGTCAAGAGACCCAGTACTTC
once | TRBJ2-3 | TRBD2 | TRBV4-2 | CASSQEWLAGDTQYF | TGTGCCAGCAGCCAAGAGTGGCTAGCGGGAGATACGCAGTATTTT
. | TRBJ1-1 | . | TRBV4-1 | CASSQRLRGGRRQNTEAFF | TGCGCCAGCAGCCAAAGATTACGGGGGGGGAGACGACAGAACACTGAAGCTTTCTTT
. | TRBJ1-2 | TRBD1 | TRBV5-1 | CASSLEGQGYGYTF | TGCGCCAGCAGCTTGGAAGGACAGGGATATGGCTACACCTTC
once | TRBJ2-1 | TRBD2 | TRBV6-1 | CASSLAGEQQFF | TGTGCCAGCAGTTTAGCGGGAGAACAGCAGTTCTTC
. | TRBJ1-1 | TRBD1 | TRBV2 | CASSTGGNTEAFF | TGTGCCAGCAGTACAGGGGGGAACACTGAAGCTTTCTTT
. | TRBJ2-7 | TRBD2 | TRBV5-6 | CASTRGGVYEQYF | TGTGCCAGCACCCGGGGGGGGGTCTACGAGCAGTACTTC
. | TRBJ2-4 | . | TRBV7-2 | CASSLGLAKNIQYF | TGTGCCAGCAGCTTAGGGCTAGCCAAAAACATTCAGTACTTC
. | TRBJ1-2 | . | TRBV28 | CASSQFGLVGGSYGYTF | TGTGCCAGCAGCCAATTCGGTTTAGTTGGGGGGTCCTATGGCTACACCTTC
. | TRBJ2-3 | . | TRBV4-2 | CASSQPRGGGDTQYF | TGTGCCAGCAGCCAACCTCGGGGAGGTGGAGATACGCAGTATTTT
once | TRBJ2-7 | TRBD2 | TRBV5-1 | CASSITGTSVYEQYF | TGCGCCAGCAGCATTACCGGGACTAGCGTCTACGAGCAGTACTTC
. | TRBJ2-2 | . | TRBV5-6 | CASSLDRWDTGELFF | TGTGCCAGCAGCTTGGACAGGTGGGACACCGGGGAGCTGTTTTTT
. | TRBJ1-1 | TRBD1 | TRBV10-1 | CARLPPSGTGWTEAFF | TGCGCCAGATTACCTCCCTCCGGGACAGGGTGGACTGAAGCTTTCTTT
. | TRBJ2-4 | . | TRBV29-1 | CSVDSWQGGLNIQYF | TGCAGCGTTGATTCATGGCAGGGGGGACTAAACATTCAGTACTTC
. | TRBJ2-1 | TRBD2 | TRBV5-1 | CASSFLAGGHNEQFF | TGCGCCAGCAGCTTTCTAGCGGGAGGACACAATGAGCAGTTCTTC